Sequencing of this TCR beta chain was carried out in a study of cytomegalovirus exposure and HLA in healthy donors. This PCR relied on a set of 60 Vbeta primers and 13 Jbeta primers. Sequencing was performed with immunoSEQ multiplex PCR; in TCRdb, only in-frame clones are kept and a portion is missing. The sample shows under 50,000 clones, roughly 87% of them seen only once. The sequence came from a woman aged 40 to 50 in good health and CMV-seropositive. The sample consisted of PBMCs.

The DNA of the CDR3 is TGTGCCAGCAGTCCATCCCTCAGGACAGAGAACACTGAAGCTTTCTTT. It encodes CASSPSLRTENTEAFF. The chain employs TRBV27 and TRBJ1-1, with TRBD1 as a possible D gene (6 bases). Trimming stripped 5 bases from V and 1 base from J, with 17 bases between. Germline CDR1 and CDR2: MNHEY and SMNVEV (reference sequence). CDR3 length: 16 amino acids.